This record concerns one T cell receptor (beta chain) sequence. The data originate from a study of technical replicates of blood from a handful of donors. The assay was immunoSEQ multiplex PCR, and TCRdb's table has in-frame clones only and misses some. The top ten clones hold 2.5% to 4% of a sample with roughly 50,000 clones, 90% to 95% of them seen once. Sequenced material: PBMCs. This TCR derives from a human donor in good health. Some clones in this sample may be carry-over from other donors' samples.

Written as DNA, the CDR3 is TGCAGCGTTGAAGATCGTCAGGGTTCCTACGAGCAGTACTTC. Amino acid sequence: CSVEDRQGSYEQYF. V gene TRBV29-1 combines with J gene TRBJ2-7; D may be TRBD1 (5 bases). CDR1 is SQVTM, CDR2 ANQGSEA, per germline. The V end lost 0 bases, the J end lost 1 base, and 10 bases lay between the germline ends. CDR3 length: 14 amino acids.